Following are 12 T cell receptor beta chains from one sample sequenced in a study of blood T cell repertoires in COVID-19. Sequenced by immunoSEQ multiplex PCR; TCRdb stores in-frame clones only, minus some. The sample lists under 250,000 clones, approximately 82% occurring once. The sample taken for sequencing was peripheral blood. The receptors come from a woman in her 70s with active or convalescent COVID-19.

J is TRBJ2-1 and V is TRBV11-3; possible D gene TRBD2, 6 bases. The CDR3 sequence is 15 residues long. V was trimmed by 5 bases and J by 1 base, leaving 12 bases between them. Germline V CDR1 and CDR2: SGHNT, YENEEA. CDR3: CASSRAGGSYNEQFF. In nucleotides, the CDR3 is TGTGCCAGCAGCCGAGCGGGCGGGTCCTACAATGAGCAGTTCTTC.

This chain connects TRBV11-2 to TRBJ1-5; D not certain. The CDR3 consists of 14 residues. Germline V lookup: CDR1 SGHAT, CDR2 FQNNGV. V gave up 0 bases and J gave up 2 bases, with 5 bases separating them. The CDR3 sequence is CASSLDQGNQPQHF. DNA for the CDR3: TGTGCCAGCAGCTTAGACCAGGGCAATCAGCCCCAGCATTTT.

The sample holds a few counts of this clone. This chain joins TRBV5-1 and TRBJ1-1; 11 bases match TRBD1. CDR1 is SGHRS and CDR2 is YFSETQ in the germline V gene. The CDR3 runs to 16 residues. V lost 4 bases, J lost 0 bases, and 5 bases stayed unmatched. The CDR3 DNA reads TGCGCCAGCAGCCCGGGACAGGGGGTATTGAACACTGAAGCTTTCTTT. Protein product: CASSPGQGVLNTEAFF.

This chain joins TRBV4-2 and TRBJ1-4; D not resolved. The germline gives CDR1 LGHNA, CDR2 YNFKEQ. The CDR3 covers 16 residues. With 0 bases removed from V and 3 bases from J, the gap between germline ends came to 11 bases. In DNA, the CDR3 is TGTGCCAGCAGCCAAGAGGTCACGGGGTCTAATGAAAAACTGTTTTTT. Its translation is CASSQEVTGSNEKLFF.

This clone was picked up one time. The V call is TRBV5-1, the J call TRBJ2-1; tentatively, D is TRBD1 (5 bases). V lost 4 bases and J lost 8, with 19 bases in between. The CDR3 consists of 15 residues. Germline values: CDR1 SGHRS, CDR2 YFSETQ. Here the CDR3 reads CASSVRPGQPHEQFF. In DNA, the CDR3 is TGCGCCAGCAGCGTGCGCCCTGGACAACCCCATGAGCAGTTCTTC.

This rearrangement joins TRBV14 to TRBJ2-3; weak D call: TRBD2 (5 bases). The CDR3 is 15 amino acids. V was pared by 3 bases and J by 4 bases, with 14 bases between. Germline V CDR1 and CDR2: SGHDN, FVKESK. CDR3 sequence reads: CASSHYGRGADTQYF. CDR3 DNA: TGTGCCAGCAGCCACTATGGACGGGGTGCAGATACGCAGTATTTT.

The CDR3 is CASRALDFSSYEQYF. In DNA form, the CDR3 reads TGTGCCAGCAGGGCACTAGACTTCTCCTCCTACGAGCAGTACTTC. The chain is built from TRBV28 and TRBJ2-7, with TRBD2 as a possible D gene (5 bases). Germline V CDR1 and CDR2: MDHEN, SYDVKM. V was shortened by 6 bases and J by 0 bases, with 15 bases between the two germline ends. The length of the CDR3 is 15 residues.

The chain carries TRBV3-1 (or the pseudogene TRBV3-2) and TRBJ1-2, with TRBD1 matching over 7 bases. In germline, CDR1 is LGHDT, CDR2 YNNKEL (reference sequence). The ends lost 3 bases at V and 6 bases at J; junction bases unmatched: 10. CDR3 length: 15 residues. This CDR3 reads CASSHLPGTADGYTF. As DNA, the CDR3 is TGTGCCAGCAGCCATCTCCCGGGGACAGCCGATGGCTACACCTTC.

This chain connects TRBV6-6 to TRBJ1-1, with 8 bases fitting TRBD1. The V gene's germline CDR1 is MNHNY and CDR2 SVGAGI (reference sequence). V lost 6 bases and J lost 3; bases outside the gene matches: 9. The CDR3 contains 15 residues. In DNA form, the CDR3 reads TGTGCCAGCAGGCAAGGACAGGGACGAGACACTGAAGCTTTCTTT. Residues: CASRQGQGRDTEAFF.

V and J are TRBV5-4 and TRBJ2-2; maybe TRBD1 (6 bases). The CDR3 has 16 amino acids. Germline CDR1 reads SGHNT; CDR2 reads YYREEE (reference sequence). V lost 0 bases, J lost 1 base, and 10 bases lay in between. In nucleotides, the CDR3 is TGTGCCAGCAGCTTGGCGGTAGGGGGGAACACCGGGGAGCTGTTTTTT. Encoded protein: CASSLAVGGNTGELFF.

The J gene is TRBJ2-2, the V gene TRBV12-5; weak D call: TRBD2 (5 bases). This CDR3 is built from 14 residues. Germline lookup yields CDR1 LGHNT and CDR2 FRNRAP. Trimming removed 6 bases from V and 6 bases from J, with 14 bases in between. The CDR3 DNA reads TGTGCTAGTGGCCCCGGACTCCCTTCCGGGGAGCTGTTTTTT. Translating gives CASGPGLPSGELFF.

The chain has TRBV30 and TRBJ2-5; D possibly corresponds to TRBD2 (5 bases). V was pared by 2 bases and J by 5 bases, with 12 bases between. Germline assignment: CDR1 GTSNPN and CDR2 SVGIG (reference sequence). This CDR3 has 13 amino acids. The CDR3 DNA follows: TGTGCCTGGAGTAGCCTAGCTGGCGAGACCCAGTACTTC. Translation gives CAWSSLAGETQYF.